This passage covers 19 T cell receptor beta chains from one sample sequenced in a study of blood T cell repertoires in COVID-19. TCRdb's copy holds only in-frame clones and misses some; the assay was immunoSEQ multiplex PCR. The data show around 140,000 clones, with over 75% seen just once and over 35% held by the top ten. Sequenced sample: peripheral blood. The receptors shown here come from a human donor in a cohort sampled during active COVID-19.

The rearrangement links TRBV18 to TRBJ1-3; TRBD1 agrees at 7 bases. The CDR3 extends over 16 amino acids. Unmatched junction bases numbered 4, after V lost 2 bases and J lost 0 bases. Germline V gene data show CDR1 as KGHSH and CDR2 as LQKENI. DNA for the CDR3: TGTGCCAGCTCACCAAGGGACAGAAGCTCTGGAAACACCATATATTTT. It is translated as CASSPRDRSSGNTIYF. The whole variable domain, remainder taken from reference TRBV18 and TRBJ1-3, is NAGVMQNPRHLVRRRGQEARLRCSPMKGHSHVYWYRQLPEEGLKFMVYLQKENIIDESGMPKERFSAEFPKEGPSILRIQQVVRGDSAAYFCASSPRDRSSGNTIYFGEGSWLTVV.

The chain combines TRBV19 with TRBJ1-2, with 9 bases matching TRBD1. V was clipped by 7 bases and J by 4 bases; unmatched bases: 13. This CDR3 spans 16 amino acids. Germline CDR1 and CDR2: LNHDA and SQIVND (reference sequence). CDR3 sequence reads: CASTLGTGSPSYGYTF. The DNA for the CDR3 is TGTGCCAGTACCCTGGGGACAGGGTCGCCGTCCTATGGCTACACCTTC.

This chain connects TRBV6-5 to TRBJ2-3; no reliable D call. The CDR3 length is 15 residues. CDR1 is MNHEY, CDR2 SVGAGI, per germline. Trimming shortened V by 5 bases and J by 2 bases, and 14 bases separated the two germline ends. CDR3: CASSPRGLDTDTQYF. In DNA, the CDR3 is TGTGCCAGCAGTCCCCGTGGGCTCGACACAGATACGCAGTATTTT.

This clone was found once. V is TRBV3-1 (or the pseudogene TRBV3-2) and J is TRBJ2-5; 12 bases map to TRBD2. This CDR3 has 15 residues. CDR1 is LGHDT, CDR2 YNNKEL, per germline (reference sequence). V trimming: 2 bases; J trimming: 5 bases; junction bases outside the gene matches: 3. For the CDR3, the DNA is TGTGCCAGCAGCCAAACTAGCGGGAGGAGGGAGACCCAGTACTTC. It encodes CASSQTSGRRETQYF.

The chain is built from TRBV5-1 and TRBJ2-5, with 13 bases fitting TRBD2. The CDR3 totals 16 residues. V lost 2 bases to trimming and J lost 5 bases; unmatched junction nucleotides: 6. CDR1 and CDR2 (germline): SGHRS, YFSETQ. CDR3: CASSFRTSGSSETQYF. For the CDR3, the DNA is TGCGCCAGCAGCTTTCGGACTAGCGGGAGTAGCGAGACCCAGTACTTC.

The chain recombines TRBV24-1 with TRBJ1-2, with D perhaps TRBD1 (5 bases). This CDR3 region has 12 residues. Germline V gives CDR1 KGHDR, CDR2 SFDVKD. V lost 7 bases and J lost 12, with 17 bases in between. The CDR3, as DNA: TGTGCCACCAGAACAACAGGTTGGCTGGACACCTTC. Amino acid sequence: CATRTTGWLDTF.

The chain links TRBV12-5 to TRBJ2-3; D is possibly TRBD1 (6 bases). Trimming took off 10 bases at V and 8 bases at J, with 25 bases between the two ends. Germline-derived CDR1 and CDR2 are LGHNT and FRNRAP. CDR3 length equals 15 residues. For the CDR3, the DNA is TGTGCTACCGAAGCTCCCGGGACATATGAGGGTACGCAGTATTTT. This encodes CATEAPGTYEGTQYF.

This clone was picked up one time. The V and J genes are TRBV5-4 and TRBJ2-1; possibly TRBD1 for D (6 bases). The V gene's germline CDR1 is SGHNT and CDR2 YYREEE (reference sequence). The CDR3 consists of 15 residues. Trimming removed 0 bases from V and 5 bases from J, with 12 bases in between. The CDR3 protein is CASSLGGQGDNEQFF. The DNA of the CDR3 is TGTGCCAGCAGCTTGGGGGGGCAGGGAGACAATGAGCAGTTCTTC.

The chain recombines TRBV7-9 with TRBJ2-5, with TRBD2 matching over 15 bases. Germline lookup yields CDR1 SEHNR and CDR2 FQNEAQ (reference sequence). V shed 4 bases and J 4 bases; nucleotides not matched to a gene: 10. CDR3 length: 18 amino acids. CDR3 DNA: TGTGCCAGCAGCTCCGCCAGGGGGACTAGCGGGAGGTTAGAGACCCAGTACTTC. Translated: CASSSARGTSGRLETQYF.

CDR3 sequence reads: CASSPGTAFGYTF. CDR3 DNA: TGTGCCAGCAGTCCCGGGACAGCCTTTGGCTACACCTTC. The chain recombines TRBV12-3 or TRBV12-4 with TRBJ1-2, with TRBD1 identical over 7 bases. The CDR3 sequence is 13 residues long. Losses at the gene ends were 5 bases for V and 7 bases for J; bases not matched to a gene: 7.

The chain is built from TRBV2 and TRBJ1-5; D may be TRBD1 (5 bases). This CDR3 is built from 14 residues. V lost 4 bases to trimming and J lost 3 bases, with 10 bases between them. Per the germline V gene, CDR1 is SNHLY and CDR2 is FYNNEI. The CDR3 DNA reads as TGTGCCAGCAGTGGCGGGGGGAACAATCAGCCCCAGCATTTT. Translation: CASSGGGNNQPQHF.

This rearrangement joins TRBV5-1 to TRBJ1-5; perhaps TRBD1 as D (6 bases). CDR1 and CDR2 from the germline V gene are SGHRS and YFSETQ. V gave up 0 bases and J gave up 9 bases, with 13 bases separating them. The CDR3 is 14 amino acids. CDR3 protein: CASSLGDTSSPQHF. In DNA, the CDR3 is TGCGCCAGCAGCTTGGGGGACACCTCATCGCCCCAGCATTTT.

The chain employs TRBV7-2 and TRBJ2-1; 10 bases are shared with TRBD2. This CDR3 comprises 16 residues. The V and J ends lost 2 bases and 3 bases, in that order; junction bases with no gene match: 4. CDR1 SGHTA and CDR2 FQGNSA come from the germline V gene. The CDR3 region is CASSLSGGAFYNEQFF. The DNA of the CDR3 is TGTGCCAGCAGCTTAAGCGGGGGGGCTTTCTACAATGAGCAGTTCTTC.

The chain combines TRBV7-9 with TRBJ1-2; 9 bases are shared with TRBD1. With V trimmed by 3 bases and J by 4 bases, 3 bases remained unmatched. The CDR3 contains 14 residues. Germline loops: CDR1 SEHNR, CDR2 FQNEAQ (reference sequence). CDR3 in DNA: TGTGCCAGCAGCTTGACAGGGGGTGTCTATGGCTACACCTTC. Translated: CASSLTGGVYGYTF.

This clone was seen a handful of times. The chain links TRBV10-3 to TRBJ1-2; D is unclear. Between the trimmed V and J ends, which lost 0 bases and 6 bases, there was a span of 8 bases. This CDR3 is 13 amino acids long. CDR1 ENHRY and CDR2 SYGVKD come from the germline V gene. The CDR3 nucleotides read TGTGCCATCAGTGAGTCGGCTGGCCATGGCTACACCTTC. Encoded protein: CAISESAGHGYTF.

This clone was seen just once. The chain employs TRBV19 and TRBJ1-5; D gene uncertain. CDR1 LNHDA and CDR2 SQIVND come from the germline V gene (reference sequence). The germline V and J ends were trimmed by 7 bases and 1 base, with 20 bases remaining between them. This CDR3 is 17 amino acids long. This CDR3 reads CASTLNPPGISNQPQHF. In DNA, the CDR3 is TGTGCCAGTACCCTTAATCCTCCGGGGATCAGCAATCAGCCCCAGCATTTT.

This chain connects TRBV5-4 to TRBJ1-3; tentatively, D is TRBD1 (5 bases). Per the germline V gene, CDR1 is SGHNT and CDR2 is YYREEE (reference sequence). V lost 4 bases, J lost 0 bases, and 11 bases lay in between. The CDR3 is 15 amino acids. The CDR3 region is CASSTRTPSGNTIYF. The CDR3 DNA is TGTGCCAGCAGCACGAGGACACCCTCTGGAAACACCATATATTTT.

The chain links TRBV7-3 to TRBJ2-3; 10 nucleotides line up with TRBD2. The germline V gene has CDR1 SGHTA and CDR2 FQGTGA. The CDR3 contains 16 residues. V lost 4 bases and J lost 2; bases outside the gene matches: 6. CDR3 DNA sequence: TGTGCCAGCAGCTCTTTAGCGGGAGGATCCACAGATACGCAGTATTTT. Amino acids: CASSSLAGGSTDTQYF.

J is TRBJ2-6 and V is TRBV12-5; D is undetermined. The CDR3 consists of 19 residues. In germline, CDR1 is LGHNT, CDR2 FRNRAP. The ends were cut back, 5 bases at V and 0 bases at J, with 20 bases in the middle. The CDR3 protein is CASGPTLQTSGSGANVLTF. In DNA form, the CDR3 reads TGTGCTAGTGGTCCCACCCTGCAGACATCAGGCTCTGGGGCCAACGTCCTGACTTTC.